This T cell receptor beta chain was profiled in a study of blood T cell repertoires in COVID-19. Overall study context: The samples span acute and convalescent COVID-19 from the United States, Italy and Spain. Sources were T cells, B-cell-depleted T cells, or PBMCs; the material itself was cDNA or gDNA.

The CDR3 has 15 residues. V gave up 5 bases and J gave up 7 bases, with 18 bases separating them. Germline CDR1 reads MNHEY; CDR2 reads SMNVEV (reference sequence). TCRdb keeps only in-frame clones here, not all; method: immunoSEQ multiplex PCR. The data hold 55,000 to 75,000 clones, with approximately 78% observed a single time. The gene calls are TRBV27 and TRBJ1-5, with a weak D call TRBD1 (5 bases). The clonotype originates from a human donor in a cohort sampled during active COVID-19. Sequencing was done on a sample of peripheral blood. The CDR3 spells CASSPIGGKGQPQHF. DNA for the CDR3: TGTGCCAGCAGTCCGATAGGTGGGAAGGGGCAGCCCCAGCATTTT.